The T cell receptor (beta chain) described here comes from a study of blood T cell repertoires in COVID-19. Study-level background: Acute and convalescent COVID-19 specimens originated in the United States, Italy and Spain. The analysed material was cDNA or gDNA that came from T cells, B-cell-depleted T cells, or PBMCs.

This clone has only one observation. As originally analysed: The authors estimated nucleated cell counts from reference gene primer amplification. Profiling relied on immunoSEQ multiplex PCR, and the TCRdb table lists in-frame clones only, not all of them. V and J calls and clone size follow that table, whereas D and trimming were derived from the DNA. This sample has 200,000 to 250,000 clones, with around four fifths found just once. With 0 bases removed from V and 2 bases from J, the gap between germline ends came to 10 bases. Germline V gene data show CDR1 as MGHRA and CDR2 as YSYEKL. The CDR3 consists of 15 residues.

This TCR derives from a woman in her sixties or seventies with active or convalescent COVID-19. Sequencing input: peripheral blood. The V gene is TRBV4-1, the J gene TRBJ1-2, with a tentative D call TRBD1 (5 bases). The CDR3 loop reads CASSQEATVNYGYTF. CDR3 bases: TGCGCCAGCAGCCAAGAGGCGACAGTAAACTATGGCTACACCTTC.